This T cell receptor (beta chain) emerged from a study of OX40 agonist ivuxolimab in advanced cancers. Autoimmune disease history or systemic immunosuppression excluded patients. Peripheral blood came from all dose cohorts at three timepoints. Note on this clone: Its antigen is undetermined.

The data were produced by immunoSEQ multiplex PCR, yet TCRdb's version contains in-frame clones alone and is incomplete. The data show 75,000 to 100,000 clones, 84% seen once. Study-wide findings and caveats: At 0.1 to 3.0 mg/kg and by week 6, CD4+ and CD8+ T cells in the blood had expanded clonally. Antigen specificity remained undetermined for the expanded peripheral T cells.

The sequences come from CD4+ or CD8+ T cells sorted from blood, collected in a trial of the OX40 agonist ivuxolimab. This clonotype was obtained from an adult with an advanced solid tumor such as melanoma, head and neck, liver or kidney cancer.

The CDR3 reads CASRDRGRGKLFF. The CDR3 DNA follows: TGTGCCAGCAGGGACAGGGGACGCGGAAAACTGTTTTTT. V gene TRBV28 combines with J gene TRBJ1-4, with 9 bases that match TRBD1. V shed 6 bases, J shed 10 bases, and the junction held 6 bases outside the gene matches. This CDR3 has 13 residues. Germline V gives CDR1 MDHEN, CDR2 SYDVKM. The whole variable domain, filled in from reference TRBV28 and TRBJ1-4, reads DVKVTQSSRYLVKRTGEKVFLECVQDMDHENMFWYRQDPGLGLRLIYFSYDVKMKEKGDIPEGYSVSREKKERFSLILESASTNQTSMYLCASRDRGRGKLFFGSGTQLSVL.